This passage covers 12 T cell receptor beta chains from one sample sequenced in a study of OX40 agonist ivuxolimab in advanced cancers. Libraries were prepared by immunoSEQ multiplex PCR; TCRdb keeps only in-frame clonotypes and omits some of them. The profile covers about 99,000 clones, with around 90% appearing a single time and around 0.3% taken by the ten largest. The starting material was CD4+ or CD8+ T cells sorted from blood, obtained in a trial of the OX40 agonist ivuxolimab. These receptors originate from an adult with an advanced solid tumor such as melanoma, head and neck, liver or kidney cancer.

A single count supports this clone. The V call is TRBV13, the J call TRBJ2-1; tentative D call: TRBD1 (5 bases). Germline V gene lookup returns CDR1 PRHDT and CDR2 FYEKMQ (reference sequence). The ends were cut back, 1 base at V and 9 bases at J, with 16 bases in the middle. This CDR3 contains 15 residues. CDR3 amino acids: CASSLDPQGSGEQFF. The DNA of the CDR3 is TGTGCCAGCAGCTTAGACCCCCAGGGATCGGGTGAGCAGTTCTTC.

This clone was counted a single time. The chain is built from TRBV7-3 and TRBJ2-3; 12 bases match TRBD2. The germline CDR1 and CDR2 sequences are SGHTA and FQGTGA. The CDR3 is made up of 15 amino acids. The ends lost 5 bases at V and 4 bases at J; junction bases unmatched: 4. As DNA, the CDR3 is TGTGCCAGCAGCCCTACTAGCGGGAGGCCAGATACGCAGTATTTT. Protein sequence: CASSPTSGRPDTQYF.

The rearrangement links TRBV11-2 to TRBJ2-1; D might be TRBD1 or TRBD2, each matching 6 bases. Germline V CDR1 and CDR2: SGHAT, FQNNGV. The ends were cut back, 9 bases at V and 10 bases at J, with 37 bases in the middle. The CDR3 spans 19 residues. The CDR3 DNA sequence: TGTGCCAGTCGTCCGGGGGCAGGCCGACCTCTCGGCCCCGGCGGAGAGCAGTTCTTC. This codes for CASRPGAGRPLGPGGEQFF.

The chain links TRBV7-7 to TRBJ2-1; 8 bases map to TRBD2. Germline assignment: CDR1 SSHAT and CDR2 FNYEAQ (reference sequence). J lost 3 bases, V lost 1 base, and 2 bases had no gene match. CDR3 size: 15 residues. CDR3 in amino acids: CASSLGLAIYNEQFF. CDR3 DNA sequence: TGTGCCAGCAGCTTAGGACTAGCGATCTACAATGAGCAGTTCTTC.

The rearrangement uses TRBV5-1 and TRBJ1-1; no reliable D call. The CDR3 consists of 15 residues. Germline V gives CDR1 SGHRS, CDR2 YFSETQ. Trimming removed 2 bases at V and 3 bases at J, with 14 bases between. CDR3 bases: TGCGCCAGCAGCTTAGGCCCGGGATCAGACACTGAAGCTTTCTTT. Translation gives CASSLGPGSDTEAFF. Full variable domain (outside the CDR3, taken from reference TRBV5-1 and TRBJ1-1): KAGVTQTPRYLIKTRGQQVTLSCSPISGHRSVSWYQQTPGQGLQFLFEYFSETQRNKGNFPGRFSGRQFSNSRSEMNVSTLELGDSALYLCASSLGPGSDTEAFFGQGTRLTVV.

This chain uses TRBV11-1 with TRBJ1-1; weak D call: TRBD1 (5 bases). The V gene's germline CDR1 is SGHAT and CDR2 FQDESV (reference sequence). Trimming shortened V by 5 bases and J by 2 bases, and 6 bases separated the two germline ends. This CDR3 comprises 12 residues. The CDR3 sequence is CASSRGNTEAFF. CDR3 DNA sequence: TGTGCCAGCAGCAGGGGTAACACTGAAGCTTTCTTT.

The chain couples TRBV28 to TRBJ2-7; D unresolved. The CDR3 totals 14 residues. CDR1 and CDR2 from the germline V gene are MDHEN and SYDVKM. V lost 2 bases and J 0 bases, leaving 8 bases between the germline ends. The CDR3 here is CASSLITVSYEQYF. CDR3 sequence (DNA): TGTGCCAGCAGTTTAATCACAGTCTCCTACGAGCAGTACTTC.

The CDR3 sequence: CASSRDSKYEQYF. In DNA form, the CDR3 reads TGTGCCAGCAGCAGGGACAGTAAATACGAGCAGTACTTC. The chain carries TRBV9 and TRBJ2-7, with TRBD1 matching 7 bases. V was pared by 4 bases and J by 4 bases, with 5 bases of the junction left unmatched. The CDR3 runs 13 residues. CDR1 and CDR2 from the germline V gene are SGDLS and YYNGEE.

The rearrangement uses TRBV7-3 and TRBJ2-2, with D perhaps being TRBD1 or TRBD2 (5 bases each). CDR3 length equals 14 residues. Germline CDR1 SGHTA, CDR2 FQGTGA. V lost 3 bases, J lost 7 bases, and 12 bases lay in between. This CDR3 reads CASSFGATSGELFF. The CDR3 nucleotides are TGTGCCAGCAGCTTTGGGGCAACTAGCGGGGAGCTGTTTTTT.

This chain joins TRBV21-1 and TRBJ2-2; the table gives TRBD1 as D, unverified against the DNA. TRBV21-1 is tagged as a pseudogene. The CDR3 has 14 residues. The CDR3 DNA follows: TGTGCCAGACCTGGACAGGGGGGAACCGGGGAGCTGTTTTTT. Translating gives CARPGQGGTGELFF.

This chain joins TRBV7-2 and TRBJ2-7; 10 positions agree with TRBD2. The CDR3 spans 15 residues. The germline gives CDR1 SGHTA, CDR2 FQGNSA. V trimming: 5 bases; J trimming: 4 bases; junction bases outside the gene matches: 8. CDR3 sequence: CASSPLAGARYEQYF. CDR3 sequence (DNA): TGTGCCAGCAGCCCCCTAGCGGGAGCAAGGTACGAGCAGTACTTC.

The rearrangement links TRBV19 to TRBJ2-1; D is uncertain. Germline V gene data show CDR1 as LNHDA and CDR2 as SQIVND (reference sequence). Trimming took off 7 bases at V and 0 bases at J, with 16 bases between the two ends. This CDR3 contains 16 residues. The CDR3 DNA reads as TGTGCCAGTATGGTTTCGGGCCCTAGCTCCTACAATGAGCAGTTCTTC. Protein sequence: CASMVSGPSSYNEQFF.